The TCR beta chain under discussion was sequenced for a study of post-analysis software for immune sequencing data. About the study: Some patients lacked subtype; others had relapsing-remitting, secondary progressive or progressive-relapsing disease.

Trimming took 8 bases from V and 6 from J; bases not matched to a gene: 4. Looked up from germline, CDR1 is ENHRY and CDR2 is SYGVKD. CDR3 length: 12 residues. This clonotype occurred once. The antigen remains unidentified. Study results and limitations: Versus controls, multiple sclerosis patients showed significantly lower diversity (normalized Chao1). Comparison of patients with controls showed five TRBV segments more frequent in patients, TRBV5-6, TRBV5-1 and TRBV20-1 among them.

cDNA libraries for TCR beta contained unique molecular identifiers. Each batch of roughly 1 to 11 million T cells produced 450,000 to 500,000 cDNA molecules. Using its own MiXCR run on the PCR reads, TCRdb lists one record per CDR3 protein. The sample contains around 250,000 distinct CDR3 sequences, 36% of which appear only once. This TCR was sampled from a girl between 10 and 17 years old with multiple sclerosis. The chain combines TRBV10-3 with TRBJ1-5; TRBD1 agrees at 7 bases. Material: blood. The CDR3 loop reads CAIQGESQPQHF. In DNA form, the CDR3 reads TGTGCCATCCAGGGGGAAAGTCAGCCCCAGCATTTT.